This T cell receptor (beta chain) originates from a study of blood T cell repertoires in COVID-19. At the level of the study: Acute and convalescent COVID-19 samples came from the United States, Italy and Spain.

Germline CDR1 is SGHTA and CDR2 is FQGTGA. The ends lost 5 bases at V and 6 bases at J; junction bases unmatched: 6. The CDR3 runs 15 residues. This study enrolled people aged 18 to 89 from approximately 24 US geographic areas. Assay: immunoSEQ multiplex PCR; the TCRdb copy retains only in-frame clones and omits some. Of approximately 210,000 clones listed, 82% are singletons. Sequenced material: PBMCs or T cells enriched from blood (not recorded which). The sequence derives from a man in his forties who had recovered from COVID-19. The chain couples TRBV7-3 to TRBJ2-1, with 11 bases identical to TRBD2. In DNA form, the CDR3 reads TGTGCCAGCAGCAAACTAGCGGGAGAGCCCAATGAGCAGTTCTTC. Its translation is CASSKLAGEPNEQFF.